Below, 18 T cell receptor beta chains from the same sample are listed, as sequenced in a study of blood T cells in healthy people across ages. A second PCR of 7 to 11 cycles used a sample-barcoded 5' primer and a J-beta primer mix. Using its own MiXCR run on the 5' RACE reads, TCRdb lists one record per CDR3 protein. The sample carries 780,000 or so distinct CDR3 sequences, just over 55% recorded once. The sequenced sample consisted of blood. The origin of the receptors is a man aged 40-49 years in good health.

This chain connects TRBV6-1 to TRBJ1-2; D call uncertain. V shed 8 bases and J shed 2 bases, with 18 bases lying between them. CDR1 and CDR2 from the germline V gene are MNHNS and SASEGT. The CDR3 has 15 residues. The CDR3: CASRNRQDRNYGYTF. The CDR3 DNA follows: TGTGCCAGCCGAAACAGACAAGATCGAAACTATGGCTACACCTTC.

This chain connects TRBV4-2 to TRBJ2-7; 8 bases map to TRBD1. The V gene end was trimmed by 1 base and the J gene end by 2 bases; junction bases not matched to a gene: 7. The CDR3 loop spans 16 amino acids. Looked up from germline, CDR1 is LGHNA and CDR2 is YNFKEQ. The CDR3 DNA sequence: TGTGCCAGCAGCCAAGTTGAGACAGGGGAAACCTACGAGCAGTACTTC. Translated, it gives CASSQVETGETYEQYF.

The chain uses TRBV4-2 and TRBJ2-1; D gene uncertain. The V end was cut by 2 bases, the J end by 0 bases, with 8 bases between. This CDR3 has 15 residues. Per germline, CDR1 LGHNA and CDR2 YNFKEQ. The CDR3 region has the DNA TGTGCCAGCAGCCAACGACTCCTCTCCTACAATGAGCAGTTCTTC. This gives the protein CASSQRLLSYNEQFF.

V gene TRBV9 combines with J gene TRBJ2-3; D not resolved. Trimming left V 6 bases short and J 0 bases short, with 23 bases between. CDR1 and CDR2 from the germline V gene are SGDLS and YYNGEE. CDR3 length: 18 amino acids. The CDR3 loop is CASTPREALSPSTDTQYF. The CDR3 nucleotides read TGTGCCAGCACCCCCCGTGAGGCCCTCAGTCCTAGCACAGATACGCAGTATTTT.

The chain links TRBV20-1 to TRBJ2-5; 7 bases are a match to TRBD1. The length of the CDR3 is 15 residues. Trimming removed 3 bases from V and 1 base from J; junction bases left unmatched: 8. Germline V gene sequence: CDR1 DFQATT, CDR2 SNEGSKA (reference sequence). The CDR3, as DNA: TGCAGTGCTAGGGACGCGTCAGGGGGCCAAGAGACCCAGTACTTC. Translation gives CSARDASGGQETQYF.

CDR3 amino acids: CASRPAMRGTDTQYF. The CDR3, as DNA: TGTGCCAGCAGGCCGGCGATGAGGGGCACAGATACGCAGTATTTT. The chain carries TRBV11-2 and TRBJ2-3; D perhaps matches TRBD2 (5 bases). The ends were cut back, 6 bases at V and 1 base at J, with 14 bases in the middle. CDR1 SGHAT and CDR2 FQNNGV come from the germline V gene. The CDR3 has 15 amino acids.

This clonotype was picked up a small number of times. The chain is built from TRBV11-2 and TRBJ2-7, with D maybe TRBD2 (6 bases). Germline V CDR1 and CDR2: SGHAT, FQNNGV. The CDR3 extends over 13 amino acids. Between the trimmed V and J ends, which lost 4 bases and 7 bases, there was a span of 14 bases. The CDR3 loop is CASSSGTAGEQYF. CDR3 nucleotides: TGTGCCAGCAGCTCCGGGACCGCGGGGGAGCAGTACTTC.

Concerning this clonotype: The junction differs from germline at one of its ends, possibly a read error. CDR3: CAGSLLRTGNTEAFF. The CDR3 region has the DNA TGTGCCGGCAGCCTTCTTAGGACAGGGAACACTGAAGCTTTCTTT. The chain carries TRBV12-3 or TRBV12-4 and TRBJ1-1; 7 bases map to TRBD1. The length of the CDR3 is 15 residues.

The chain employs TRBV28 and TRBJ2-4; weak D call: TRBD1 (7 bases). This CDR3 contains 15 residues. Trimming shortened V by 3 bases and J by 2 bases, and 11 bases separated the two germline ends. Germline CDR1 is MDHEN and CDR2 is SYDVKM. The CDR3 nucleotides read TGTGCCAGCAGTTTGGCGGGACAGACCAAAAACATTCAGTACTTC. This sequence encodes CASSLAGQTKNIQYF.

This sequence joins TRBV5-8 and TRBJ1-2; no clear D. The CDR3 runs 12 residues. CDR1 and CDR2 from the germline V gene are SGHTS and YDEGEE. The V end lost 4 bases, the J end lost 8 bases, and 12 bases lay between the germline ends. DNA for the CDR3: TGTGCCAGCAGCCGGAACGTGGGGGGCTACACCTTC. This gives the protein CASSRNVGGYTF.

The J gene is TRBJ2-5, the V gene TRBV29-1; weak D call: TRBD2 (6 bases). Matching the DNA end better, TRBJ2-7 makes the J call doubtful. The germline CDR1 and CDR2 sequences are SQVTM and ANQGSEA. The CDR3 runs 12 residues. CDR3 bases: TGCAGCGTCAGACTAGGAACAGGCGAGCAGTACTTC. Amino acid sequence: CSVRLGTGEQYF.

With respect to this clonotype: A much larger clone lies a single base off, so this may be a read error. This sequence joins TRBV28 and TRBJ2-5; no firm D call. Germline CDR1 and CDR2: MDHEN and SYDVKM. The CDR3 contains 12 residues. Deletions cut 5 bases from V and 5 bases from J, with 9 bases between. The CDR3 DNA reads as TGTGCCAGCAGTGACGGGTTGGAGACCCAGTACTTC. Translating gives CASSDGLETQYF.

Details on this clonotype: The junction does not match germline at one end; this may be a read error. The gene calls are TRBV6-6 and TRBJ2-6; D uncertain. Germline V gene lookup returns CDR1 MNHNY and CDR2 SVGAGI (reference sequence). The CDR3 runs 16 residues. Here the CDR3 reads CASSYGQLSGANVLTF. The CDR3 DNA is TGCGCCAGCAGTTACGGCCAGCTCTCTGGGGCCAACGTCCTGACTTTC.

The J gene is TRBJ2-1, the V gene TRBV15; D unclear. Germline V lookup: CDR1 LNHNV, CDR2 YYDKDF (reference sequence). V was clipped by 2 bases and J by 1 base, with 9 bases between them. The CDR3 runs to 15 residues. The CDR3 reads CATSRSTASYNEQFF. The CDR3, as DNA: TGTGCCACCAGCAGATCGACGGCATCCTACAATGAGCAGTTCTTC. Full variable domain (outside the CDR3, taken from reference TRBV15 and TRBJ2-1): DAMVIQNPRYQVTQFGKPVTLSCSQTLNHNVMYWYQQKSSQAPKLLFHYYDKDFNNEADTPDNFQSRRPNTSFCFLDIRSPGLGDTAMYLCATSRSTASYNEQFFGPGTRLTVL.

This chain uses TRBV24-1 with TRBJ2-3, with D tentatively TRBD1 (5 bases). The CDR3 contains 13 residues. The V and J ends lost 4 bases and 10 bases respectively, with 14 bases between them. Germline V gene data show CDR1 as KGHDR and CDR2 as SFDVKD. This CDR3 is CATSDYSGFAQYF. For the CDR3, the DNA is TGTGCCACCAGTGACTACTCAGGGTTCGCGCAGTATTTT.

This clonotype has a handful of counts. This CDR3 is CASSSYRDRLYEQYF. CDR3 nucleotide sequence: TGTGCCAGCAGTTCCTACCGGGACAGACTCTACGAGCAGTACTTC. The chain recombines TRBV28 with TRBJ2-4, with 7 bases aligning to TRBD1. TRBJ2-7 explains the end of the DNA better; the J call may be wrong. This CDR3 region has 15 residues. CDR1 is MDHEN and CDR2 is SYDVKM in the germline V gene.

In nucleotides, the CDR3 is TGTGCCAGCAGTTTTCAGCGGGGCACAGATACGCAGTATTTT. This translates into CASSFQRGTDTQYF. The rearrangement links TRBV12-3 or TRBV12-4 to TRBJ2-3; possible D gene TRBD2, 6 bases. The CDR3 has 14 residues. Trimming removed 3 bases from V and 1 base from J, with 8 bases in between.

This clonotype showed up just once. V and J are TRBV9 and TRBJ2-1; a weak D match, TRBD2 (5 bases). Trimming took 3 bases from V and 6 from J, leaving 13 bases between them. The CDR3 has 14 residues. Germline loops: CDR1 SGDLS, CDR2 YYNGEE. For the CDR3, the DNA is TGTGCCAGCAGCGACTCATTAGAGGGCAATGAGCAGTTCTTC. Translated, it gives CASSDSLEGNEQFF.